A selection of T cell receptor beta chains follows, all from one sample in a study of cytomegalovirus exposure and HLA in healthy donors. Clones were read by immunoSEQ multiplex PCR, and TCRdb kept only the in-frame ones, dropping some. Here the sample spans some 160,000 clones, approximately 75% being singletons. The sequenced sample was PBMCs. The receptors were gathered from a man in his fifties or sixties in good health and CMV-seropositive. Both conserved end residues are part of each CDR3. Each record gives: CDR3 DNA, CDR3 protein, clone size, V gene, D gene, J gene. The D gene is left open where the match is weak. Only part of the rows carry a size: once, few, many, or a class if the clone is expanded.

TGCGCCAGCAGCTTCCAGGGTCGTGACACCGGGGAGCTGTTTTTT CASSFQGRDTGELFF - TRBV5-1 - TRBJ2-2
TGTGCCAGCACCAAGACAGGGCGGAACACTGAAGCTTTCTTT CASTKTGRNTEAFF - TRBV9 TRBD1 TRBJ1-1
TGTGCCAGCAGCGACCACAGGGCAGATACGCAGTATTTT CASSDHRADTQYF - TRBV9 - TRBJ2-3
TGTGCCAGCAGCCACGCCATAGGTACTAGCGGGGGAGTAAGCGGTTACGAGCAGTACTTC CASSHAIGTSGGVSGYEQYF few TRBV27 TRBD2 TRBJ2-7
TGTGCCAGCAAGTGGGGCCCTTTAGTCACCGGGGAGCTGTTTTTT CASKWGPLVTGELFF - TRBV6-1 - TRBJ2-2
TGTGCCAGCAGCTTACCAGGACAGTGGAACACTGAAGCTTTCTTT CASSLPGQWNTEAFF - TRBV11-2 - TRBJ1-1
TGTGCCAGCAGCCCGACTCCCCTTTTCCCTTCTGGCTACAATGAGCAGTTCTTC CASSPTPLFPSGYNEQFF - TRBV7-3 - TRBJ2-1
TGTGCCAGCAGCTTGGGAGTGAAAGAGACCCAGTACTTC CASSLGVKETQYF once TRBV7-9 - TRBJ2-5
TGCGCCAGCAGCCAAGATCTCGGGGGGCGCGGCACAGATACGCAGTATTTT CASSQDLGGRGTDTQYF - TRBV4-3 - TRBJ2-3
TGTGCCAGCAGTCTCGGACAGAACACTGAAGCTTTCTTT CASSLGQNTEAFF - TRBV4-2 - TRBJ1-1